This T cell receptor (beta chain) was identified in a study of blood T cell repertoires in COVID-19. Study overall: PBMCs, B-cell-depleted T cells, or T cells were the source of the cDNA or gDNA that made up the material.

Many counts were recorded for this clone. Per germline, CDR1 SGDLS and CDR2 YYNGEE. Trimming stripped 3 bases from V and 2 bases from J, with 12 bases between. This CDR3 comprises 15 residues. Authors' processing steps: It was from reference gene primer amplification that nucleated cell counts were estimated. TCRdb's table, derived via immunoSEQ multiplex PCR, lists solely in-frame clones and lacks some. The D gene and trimming were derived from the DNA, and the V and J assignments and clone size from that table. The table records some 320,000 clones, over 75% of them present only once. The sequenced sample was peripheral blood. This receptor was obtained from a human donor in a cohort sampled during active COVID-19. The chain joins TRBV9 to TRBJ2-1; D possibly corresponds to TRBD2 (6 bases). For the CDR3, the DNA is TGTGCCAGCAGCGCGGAGGGGTTCCCCTACAATGAGCAGTTCTTC. Amino acid sequence: CASSAEGFPYNEQFF.